These T cell receptor beta chains were read from a single sample in a study of T-cell memory formation after mild COVID-19. TCRdb reprocessed the 5' RACE reads via MiXCR and lists one record per CDR3 protein. The data show around 340,000 distinct CDR3 sequences, roughly an eighth seen once. Material for sequencing was PBMCs or a T cell subset sorted from them (not recorded which). The receptors come from a young man who had mild COVID-19 (a few samples of this study predate the infection). Cell type and time point are not known. CDR3s include the opening cysteine and the closing phenylalanine or tryptophan. A D gene is named only where the DNA matches it firmly. Rows may omit the clone size; those that give it use once, few, many or a size class.

J gene | clone size | D gene | V gene | CDR3 protein | CDR3 DNA
TRBJ1-4 | few | - | TRBV6-5 | CASSYSARGATNEKLFF | TGTGCCAGCAGTTACTCTGCACGGGGCGCAACTAATGAAAAACTGTTTTTT
TRBJ1-6 | few | - | TRBV27 | CASRTGGLGGNSPLHF | TGTGCCAGCAGAACCGGGGGCCTCGGAGGTAATTCACCCCTCCACTTT
TRBJ1-5 | - | TRBD1 | TRBV6-1 | CASSEARQGLSNQPQHF | TGTGCCAGCAGTGAAGCGAGACAGGGACTTAGCAATCAGCCCCAGCATTTT
TRBJ1-1 | many | - | TRBV5-1 | CASSLGFVVNTEAFF | TGCGCCAGCAGCTTGGGCTTCGTTGTGAACACTGAAGCTTTCTTT
TRBJ2-6 | few | - | TRBV5-5 | CASSPDSSLGANVLTF | TGTGCCAGCAGCCCGGACAGTTCTCTGGGGGCCAACGTCCTGACTTTC
TRBJ2-1 | - | TRBD1 | TRBV6-6 | CASSLRTGLRNEQFF | TGTGCCAGCAGTTTAAGGACAGGGCTTAGGAATGAGCAGTTCTTC
TRBJ2-7 | many | TRBD1 | TRBV7-9 | CASSLPGQGMYEQYF | TGTGCCAGCAGCCTACCGGGACAGGGGATGTACGAGCAGTACTTC
TRBJ2-3 | - | - | TRBV7-7 | CASSLAGAEDTQYF | TGTGCCAGCAGCTTAGCGGGGGCAGAAGATACGCAGTATTTT
TRBJ1-2 | few | - | TRBV11-2 | CASRQGSNYGYTF | TGTGCCAGCAGGCAGGGAAGCAACTATGGCTACACCTTC
TRBJ2-2 | few | - | TRBV2 | CASSGLTGKLGELFF | TGTGCCAGCAGCGGATTAACAGGGAAGTTGGGGGAGCTGTTTTTT
TRBJ1-5 | few | TRBD1 | TRBV20-1 | CSARARGVNQPQHF | TGCAGTGCTAGAGCCAGGGGGGTCAATCAGCCCCAGCATTTT
TRBJ2-1 | - | - | TRBV6-2/TRBV6-3 | CASIRGPGGEQFF | TGTGCCAGCATACGGGGGCCCGGGGGTGAGCAGTTCTTC
TRBJ2-7 | many | - | TRBV10-3 | CAISESRGMSGEQYF | TGTGCCATCAGTGAGTCTCGGGGAATGTCCGGCGAGCAGTACTTC
TRBJ2-1 | many | TRBD1 | TRBV20-1 | CSAPRQGALNEQFF | TGCAGTGCCCCACGCCAGGGGGCGTTGAATGAGCAGTTCTTC
TRBJ2-2 | few | - | TRBV6-2/TRBV6-3 | CASRQANTGELFF | TGTGCCAGCAGGCAGGCGAACACCGGGGAGCTGTTTTTT
TRBJ2-5 | few | - | TRBV5-1 | CASRVGFRYQETQYF | TGCGCCAGCAGAGTAGGCTTTAGGTACCAAGAGACCCAGTACTTC
TRBJ2-3 | - | - | TRBV5-6 | CASCPRGALPDTQYF | TGTGCCAGCTGCCCACGAGGGGCGCTTCCGGATACGCAGTATTTT
TRBJ2-7 | few | - | TRBV6-2/TRBV6-3 | CASSYGHRQGEDYEQYF | TGTGCCAGCAGTTATGGTCACCGGCAGGGAGAGGACTACGAGCAGTACTTC
TRBJ1-1 | few | - | TRBV29-1 | CSVGASPGAMNTEAFF | TGCAGCGTTGGCGCAAGCCCAGGGGCGATGAACACTGAAGCTTTCTTT
TRBJ2-1 | many | - | TRBV20-1 | CSAYEQFF | TGCAGTGCTTATGAGCAGTTCTTC
TRBJ2-3 | many | - | TRBV12-3/TRBV12-4 | CASSPGVGTQYF | TGTGCCAGCAGCCCCGGGGTAGGAACGCAGTATTTT
TRBJ2-7 | few | - | TRBV6-5 | CASSYSWDLYEQYF | TGTGCCAGCAGTTACTCGTGGGACCTCTACGAGCAGTACTTC
TRBJ1-6 | - | TRBD1 | TRBV18 | CASSTGQGQRGSPLHF | TGTGCCAGCTCAACGGGACAGGGCCAAAGGGGGTCACCCCTCCACTTT
TRBJ2-2 | few | - | TRBV5-1 | CASSLLRTTNTGELFF | TGCGCCAGCAGCTTGCTTAGGACAACGAACACCGGGGAGCTGTTTTTT
TRBJ1-1 | few | - | TRBV11-2 | CASSQDGHLNTEAFF | TGTGCCAGCAGCCAAGATGGACACTTGAACACTGAAGCTTTCTTT
TRBJ1-1 | - | - | TRBV6-1 | CASIYVNTEAFF | TGTGCCAGCATTTACGTGAACACTGAAGCTTTCTTT
TRBJ2-1 | few | - | TRBV6-6 | CASSYISYYNEQFF | TGTGCCAGCAGTTACATTTCCTACTACAATGAGCAGTTCTTC
TRBJ2-2 | few | TRBD1 | TRBV12-3/TRBV12-4 | CASSLGQDLAGELFF | TGTGCCAGCAGTTTGGGACAGGATTTAGCCGGGGAGCTGTTTTTT
TRBJ2-3 | many | - | TRBV12-3/TRBV12-4 | CASSFGGLADTQYF | TGTGCCAGCAGTTTCGGGGGCTTGGCAGATACGCAGTATTTT
TRBJ2-3 | few | - | TRBV11-1 | CASSLRQESTDTQYF | TGTGCCAGCAGCTTAAGGCAGGAGAGCACAGATACGCAGTATTTT
TRBJ2-6 | - | - | TRBV2 | CASMEGSGANVLTF | TGTGCCAGCATGGAGGGTTCTGGGGCCAACGTCCTGACTTTC
TRBJ2-7 | - | TRBD2 | TRBV4-3 | CASSLVAGTYEQYF | TGCGCCAGCAGCCTCGTAGCGGGCACCTACGAGCAGTACTTC
TRBJ2-2 | - | TRBD2 | TRBV12-3/TRBV12-4 | CASSFRAGGTGELFF | TGTGCCAGCAGTTTCCGAGCGGGGGGGACCGGGGAGCTGTTTTTT
TRBJ1-3 | - | - | TRBV19 | CASSTPAGRSGNTIYF | TGTGCCAGTAGTACCCCAGCAGGCCGCTCTGGAAACACCATATATTTT
TRBJ2-3 | few | - | TRBV6-4 | CASSVGQGADTQYF | TGTGCCAGCAGTGTTGGCCAGGGAGCAGATACGCAGTATTTT
TRBJ1-2 | - | - | TRBV29-1 | CSVAGDYGYTF | TGCAGCGTTGCCGGCGACTATGGCTACACCTTC
TRBJ1-1 | few | TRBD1 | TRBV7-9 | CASRTGTVNTEAFF | TGTGCCAGCAGGACCGGGACAGTGAACACTGAAGCTTTCTTT
TRBJ1-5 | - | TRBD1 | TRBV10-3 | CATQGAGQPQHF | TGTGCCACACAGGGGGCAGGGCAGCCCCAGCATTTT